A single T cell receptor (beta chain) is shown here with its context. Its target is not known. This sample is drawn from a study of CD8+ T cells in alopecia areata. Overall study context: Affected scalp percentage gauged treated patients' severity.

The sample's treatment: oral pan-JAK inhibitor, 5-10 mg twice daily. Researchers took lesional scalp punch biopsies and peripheral blood from people who were alopecia areata patients. General study points: Within the top 100, expanded CD8+ clones significantly decreased with tofacitinib, as did scalp clonality. Scalp and blood retained many expanded lesional clones during tofacitinib.

Extracted from the samples, RNA was reverse transcribed into cDNA to serve as the sequencing template. Profiling relied on immunoSEQ multiplex PCR, and the TCRdb table lists in-frame clones only, not all of them. The sample holds some 220,000 clones, roughly 56% seen once. Germline CDR1 reads SGHVS; CDR2 reads FNYEAQ. The CDR3 sequence is 16 residues long. V shed 5 bases, J shed 0 bases, and the junction held 7 bases outside the gene matches. J is TRBJ2-1 and V is TRBV7-6; 7 bases are shared with TRBD1. The material sequenced was CD4+ T cells sorted from blood, taken at week 4, from a patient treated with tofacitinib. The source of this sequence is a human donor with alopecia areata. CDR3 sequence: CASSAGQVNSYNEQFF. The DNA for the CDR3 is TGTGCCAGCAGCGCCGGACAGGTGAACTCCTACAATGAGCAGTTCTTC.